The clone carrying this T cell receptor (beta chain) was counted at least ten times. Its antigen is currently unknown. The data are from a study of CD8 T cells in ankylosing spondylitis. Study outcomes and limitations: Disease-linked clones proved CD8+ and comparatively uncommon in peripheral blood. From matched ankylosing spondylitis synovial fluid, disease-linked clones were reportedly recovered at significantly enriched levels. Ankylosing spondylitis blood appeared to be characterized by a TCR beta motif of 8 or 9 highly homologous variants.

TCRdb used MiXCR to reprocess the 5' RACE reads, holding one entry per CDR3 protein. The sample lists about 450,000 distinct CDR3 sequences; roughly a quarter were seen once. Sequencing was carried out using blood, either unsorted or a sorted T cell fraction (not recorded which). The TCR sequence derives from a male donor with ankylosing spondylitis.

The CDR3 sequence is CSASLTAEETQYF. DNA for the CDR3: TGCAGTGCTTCACTGACAGCCGAAGAGACCCAGTACTTC. V and J are TRBV20-1 and TRBJ2-5, with D possibly TRBD1 on 5 matching bases. The CDR3 contains 13 residues. V lost 5 bases and J lost 3, with 13 bases in between. CDR1 is DFQATT, CDR2 SNEGSKA, per germline (reference sequence).